These 12 T cell receptor beta chains originate from one sample sequenced in a study of blood T cell repertoires in COVID-19. Produced via immunoSEQ multiplex PCR; TCRdb's table is partial and in-frame only. Of under 150,000 clones listed, 70% to 90% are singletons. The specimen sequenced was peripheral blood. The receptors stem from a woman between 55 and 75 years old with COVID-19, enrolled during active disease.

In its sample, this clone was seen a few times. The chain couples TRBV5-1 to TRBJ2-1, with a possible D match to TRBD1 (6 bases). V was cut by 3 bases and J by 5 bases, with 12 bases left in between. Germline V gene lookup returns CDR1 SGHRS and CDR2 YFSETQ. The CDR3 is made up of 14 amino acids. CDR3 in DNA: TGCGCCAGCAGCTCACAGGGTGGGGACAATGAGCAGTTCTTC. Its protein is CASSSQGGDNEQFF.

This clone was observed a single time. This chain uses TRBV6-5 with TRBJ1-1; D call uncertain. V lost 3 bases to trimming and J lost 4 bases, with 15 bases between them. CDR3 length: 15 amino acids. Germline values: CDR1 MNHEY, CDR2 SVGAGI. In DNA form, the CDR3 reads TGTGCCAGCAGTTATAACGAGCCGTCGGTCACTGAAGCTTTCTTT. This codes for CASSYNEPSVTEAFF.

The V call is TRBV2, the J call TRBJ2-3; no reliable D call. In germline, CDR1 is SNHLY, CDR2 FYNNEI. Between the trimmed V and J ends, which lost 2 bases and 2 bases, there was a span of 8 bases. There are 14 residues in the CDR3. The CDR3 reads CASSENQDTDTQYF. In nucleotides, the CDR3 is TGTGCCAGCAGTGAAAATCAGGACACAGATACGCAGTATTTT.

V and J are TRBV4-1 and TRBJ1-5, with TRBD1 matching over 11 bases. Trimming removed 4 bases from V and 8 bases from J; junction bases left unmatched: 7. The CDR3 runs to 15 residues. Looked up from germline, CDR1 is MGHRA and CDR2 is YSYEKL. The CDR3 DNA sequence: TGCGCCAGCAGCCCAGGACAGGGGGCTGGAAAGCCCCAGCATTTT. Amino acid sequence: CASSPGQGAGKPQHF.

V gene TRBV9 combines with J gene TRBJ1-5, with D possibly being TRBD1 (6 bases). The CDR3 length is 14 residues. Germline loops: CDR1 SGDLS, CDR2 YYNGEE. Trimming took 2 bases from V and 4 from J, leaving 10 bases between them. CDR3 in DNA: TGTGCCAGCAGCGTGGGACAAGCTAATCAGCCCCAGCATTTT. Translating it yields CASSVGQANQPQHF.

The gene calls are TRBV3-1 (or the pseudogene TRBV3-2) and TRBJ2-2; 7 nucleotides match TRBD1. This CDR3 comprises 15 residues. V lost 0 bases, J lost 7 bases, and 5 bases stayed unmatched. The V gene's germline CDR1 is LGHDT and CDR2 YNNKEL (reference sequence). The CDR3 nucleotides are TGTGCCAGCAGCCAAGATGAGGGGGCTGGCGGGGAGCTGTTTTTT. Its translation is CASSQDEGAGGELFF.

V is TRBV5-4 and J is TRBJ2-6, with 9 bases lining up with TRBD1. The CDR3 is made up of 17 amino acids. CDR1 SGHNT and CDR2 YYREEE come from the germline V gene (reference sequence). The junction had 5 bases not matched to a gene; V was cut back by 4 bases and J by 0 bases. The DNA for the CDR3 is TGTGCCAGCAGCCCGGGACAGGGAAACTCTGGGGCCAACGTCCTGACTTTC. Its protein is CASSPGQGNSGANVLTF. Complete variable domain (other parts from reference TRBV5-4 and TRBJ2-6): ETGVTQSPTHLIKTRGQQVTLRCSSQSGHNTVSWYQQALGQGPQFIFQYYREEENGRGNFPPRFSGLQFPNYSSELNVNALELDDSALYLCASSPGQGNSGANVLTFGAGSRLTVL.

The rearrangement joins TRBV10-2 to TRBJ1-4, with a weak D call TRBD1 (6 bases). With 6 bases removed from V and 0 bases from J, the gap between germline ends came to 17 bases. Per the germline V gene, CDR1 is WSHSY and CDR2 is SAAADI. This CDR3 has 17 amino acids. CDR3 sequence reads: CASRGRGPTATNEKLFF. The CDR3 DNA sequence: TGCGCCAGCAGGGGCAGGGGCCCCACGGCAACTAATGAAAAACTGTTTTTT.

The genes are TRBV27 and TRBJ2-3; 7 nucleotides line up with TRBD1. The CDR3 loop spans 15 amino acids. Germline V gene data show CDR1 as MNHEY and CDR2 as SMNVEV (reference sequence). V gave up 5 bases and J gave up 5 bases; unmatched junction bases: 10. The CDR3 region has the DNA TGTGCCAGCAGTCCGCCGGGACAGAGAGTAGATACGCAGTATTTT. Translating it yields CASSPPGQRVDTQYF.

This clone was seen only once. The chain is built from TRBV4-2 and TRBJ2-3; 16 bases line up with TRBD2. With 5 bases clipped from V and 4 bases from J, the junction kept 9 bases outside the gene matches. This CDR3 has 18 amino acids. Germline lookup yields CDR1 LGHNA and CDR2 YNFKEQ. CDR3: CASSYGTSGGEQADTQYF. In DNA, the CDR3 is TGTGCCAGCAGCTACGGGACTAGCGGGGGGGAGCAGGCAGATACGCAGTATTTT.

The chain is built from TRBV19 and TRBJ2-7, with D possibly being TRBD2 (5 bases). The ends were cut back, 6 bases at V and 4 bases at J, with 13 bases in the middle. Germline V gene sequence: CDR1 LNHDA, CDR2 SQIVND (reference sequence). The CDR3 is made up of 13 amino acids. The chain's CDR3 is CASRSRERYEQYF. The DNA of the CDR3 is TGTGCCAGTAGGTCGAGGGAACGGTACGAGCAGTACTTC.

The chain employs TRBV19 and TRBJ2-3; 8 nucleotides align to TRBD2. The CDR3 covers 16 residues. Germline V gene sequence: CDR1 LNHDA, CDR2 SQIVND (reference sequence). Germline trimming cut 5 bases from V and 0 bases from J; bases unmatched to any gene: 7. CDR3: CASSLVAGRSTDTQYF. The CDR3 DNA sequence: TGTGCCAGTAGTCTTGTAGCGGGGAGGAGCACAGATACGCAGTATTTT.